Listed here are 32 T cell receptor beta chains from one sample, sequenced in a study of blood T cell repertoires in COVID-19. TCRdb's copy holds only in-frame clones and misses some; the assay was immunoSEQ multiplex PCR. The data show 70,000 to 85,000 clones, around 86% seen once. The sequenced sample was peripheral blood. These receptor sequences come from a human donor in a cohort sampled during active COVID-19.

The chain couples TRBV5-4 to TRBJ2-2, with TRBD1 matching over 8 bases. CDR3 size: 16 residues. In germline, CDR1 is SGHNT, CDR2 YYREEE (reference sequence). Trimming removed 4 bases from V and 1 base from J; junction bases left unmatched: 6. CDR3 loop: CASSPGTGWNTGELFF. The CDR3 bases are TGTGCCAGCAGCCCCGGGACAGGCTGGAACACCGGGGAGCTGTTTTTT.

J is TRBJ2-3 and V is TRBV19, with TRBD1 identical over 7 bases. The V gene's germline CDR1 is LNHDA and CDR2 SQIVND (reference sequence). Trimming cost V 6 bases and J 1 base; bases outside gene matches: 1. The CDR3 runs to 13 residues. The CDR3 spells CASSTGGTDTQYF. The DNA of the CDR3 is TGTGCCAGTAGCACAGGGGGCACAGATACGCAGTATTTT.

This clone showed up just once. The chain links TRBV2 to TRBJ1-2, with D perhaps TRBD1 (5 bases). This CDR3 spans 13 amino acids. The ends were cut back, 5 bases at V and 3 bases at J, with 10 bases in the middle. Germline CDR1 and CDR2: SNHLY and FYNNEI. The CDR3 loop reads CASSREGHYGYTF. For the CDR3, the DNA is TGTGCCAGCAGTCGGGAGGGACACTATGGCTACACCTTC.

The chain combines TRBV30 with TRBJ2-7, with D tentatively TRBD1 (7 bases). This CDR3 has 13 amino acids. V was clipped by 0 bases and J by 6 bases, with 12 bases between them. Germline values: CDR1 GTSNPN, CDR2 SVGIG (reference sequence). The CDR3 DNA is TGTGCCTGGAGTGTACGGCAGGGGGGCGAGCAGTACTTC. It is translated as CAWSVRQGGEQYF. Together with reference TRBV30 and TRBJ2-7, the CDR3 gives the full variable domain: SQTIHQWPATLVQPVGSPLSLECTVEGTSNPNLYWYRQAAGRGLQLLFYSVGIGQISSEVPQNLSASRPQDRQFILSSKKLLLSDSGFYLCAWSVRQGGEQYFGPGTRLTVT.

V usage is TRBV7-2 and J usage is TRBJ2-2; TRBD2 matches 7 bases. CDR3 length: 15 amino acids. Germline values: CDR1 SGHTA, CDR2 FQGNSA. J lost 3 bases, V lost 2 bases, and 3 bases had no gene match. The DNA for the CDR3 is TGTGCCAGCAGCTTAAGCGGGACCTACACCGGGGAGCTGTTTTTT. Protein product: CASSLSGTYTGELFF. The full variable domain, its missing parts supplied by reference TRBV7-2 and TRBJ2-2, is GAGVSQSPSNKVTEKGKDVELRCDPISGHTALYWYRQSLGQGLEFLIYFQGNSAPDKSGLPSDRFSAERTGGSVSTLTIQRTQQEDSAVYLCASSLSGTYTGELFFGEGSRLTVL.

CDR3 amino acids: CASSLGQGSGSSYNEQFF. CDR3 nucleotides: TGTGCCAGCAGCTTAGGGCAGGGTAGCGGGAGCTCCTACAATGAGCAGTTCTTC. The chain combines TRBV11-3 with TRBJ2-1; 9 bases align to TRBD2. The CDR3 runs 18 residues. CDR1 SGHNT and CDR2 YENEEA come from the germline V gene. V dropped 1 base and J dropped 0; count of bases not matched to a gene: 7. The full variable domain, rest sourced from reference TRBV11-3 and TRBJ2-1, is EAGVVQSPRYKIIEKKQPVAFWCNPISGHNTLYWYLQNLGQGPELLIRYENEEAVDDSQLPKDRFSAERLKGVDSTLKIQPAELGDSAVYLCASSLGQGSGSSYNEQFFGPGTRLTVL.

This rearrangement joins TRBV5-6 to TRBJ1-5, with a tentative D call TRBD1 (5 bases). This CDR3 has 15 residues. CDR1 and CDR2 from the germline V gene are SGHDT and YYEEEE. Trimming shortened V by 0 bases and J by 7 bases, and 14 bases separated the two germline ends. CDR3 in DNA: TGTGCCAGCAGCTTGGCCGGTCGGGGGGAACAGCCCCAGCATTTT. Its protein is CASSLAGRGEQPQHF.

This sequence joins TRBV7-9 and TRBJ1-4; 7 positions agree with TRBD1. With V trimmed by 4 bases and J by 3 bases, 5 bases remained unmatched. Germline lookup yields CDR1 SEHNR and CDR2 FQNEAQ (reference sequence). This CDR3 has 15 residues. CDR3 in amino acids: CASSSGDSSNEKLFF. The DNA of the CDR3 is TGTGCCAGCAGCTCGGGGGACAGTTCTAATGAAAAACTGTTTTTT.

The chain uses TRBV5-6 and TRBJ1-1; 10 bases are shared with TRBD1. This CDR3 is 11 amino acids long. Trimming took 4 bases from V and 11 from J; bases not matched to a gene: 2. Germline-derived CDR1 and CDR2 are SGHDT and YYEEEE. As DNA, the CDR3 is TGTGCCAGCAGCGTGGGACAGGGGGCTTTCTTT. Its protein is CASSVGQGAFF. The full variable domain, in which reference TRBV5-6 and TRBJ1-1 provide the parts outside the CDR3, is DAGVTQSPTHLIKTRGQQVTLRCSPKSGHDTVSWYQQALGQGPQFIFQYYEEEERQRGNFPDRFSGHQFPNYSSELNVNALLLGDSALYLCASSVGQGAFFGQGTRLTVV.

The genes are TRBV19 and TRBJ2-2; D is perhaps TRBD2 (6 bases). There are 13 residues in the CDR3. Germline V gives CDR1 LNHDA, CDR2 SQIVND (reference sequence). V was pared by 11 bases and J by 8 bases, with 18 bases between. The CDR3 DNA reads as TGTGCCGGGCGGGACGCCGCCGGGGGGGAGCTGTTTTTT. Encoded protein: CAGRDAAGGELFF.

This clone was seen once. Distinct nucleotide sequences in the sample also encode this CDR3. The chain links TRBV3-1 (or the pseudogene TRBV3-2) to TRBJ2-3, with D perhaps matching TRBD2 (6 bases). This CDR3 spans 13 amino acids. Looked up from germline, CDR1 is LGHDT and CDR2 is YNNKEL (reference sequence). The ends were cut back, 6 bases at V and 3 bases at J, with 10 bases in the middle. CDR3 coding DNA: TGTGCCAGCAGGGGGGGATCTACAGATACGCAGTATTTT. Translation gives CASRGGSTDTQYF.

This clone was observed a single time. This chain uses TRBV6-5 with TRBJ2-5; tentatively, D is TRBD2 (6 bases). Germline V gene sequence: CDR1 MNHEY, CDR2 SVGAGI. This CDR3 comprises 12 residues. The V and J ends lost 8 bases and 4 bases respectively, with 11 bases between them. The CDR3 DNA is TGTGCCAGCGGGGCGGGACGAGAGACCCAGTACTTC. This sequence encodes CASGAGRETQYF.

This chain connects TRBV5-1 to TRBJ1-1, with D perhaps matching TRBD1 (6 bases). CDR1 SGHRS and CDR2 YFSETQ come from the germline V gene. Trimming took off 0 bases at V and 4 bases at J, with 13 bases between the two ends. This CDR3 region has 15 residues. CDR3 protein: CASSLEGQGLTEAFF. The CDR3 DNA reads TGCGCCAGCAGCTTGGAAGGTCAGGGGCTCACTGAAGCTTTCTTT.

This sequence joins TRBV11-3 and TRBJ1-2, with D tentatively TRBD1 (5 bases). CDR3 length equals 14 residues. Germline assignment: CDR1 SGHNT and CDR2 YENEEA. With 3 bases removed from V and 4 bases from J, the gap between germline ends came to 12 bases. The CDR3 sequence: CASSLGQGGYGYTF. CDR3 coding DNA: TGTGCCAGCAGCTTGGGGCAGGGAGGCTATGGCTACACCTTC.

This clone showed up just once. The rearrangement links TRBV10-1 to TRBJ2-3; D remains unclear. Trimming cost V 4 bases and J 0 bases, with 5 bases left between them. The CDR3 consists of 13 residues. Germline CDR1 and CDR2: WNHNN and SYGVQD (reference sequence). The CDR3 here is CASSASSTDTQYF. The CDR3, as DNA: TGCGCCAGCAGTGCCAGTAGCACAGATACGCAGTATTTT.

This clone has just a few counts. This rearrangement joins TRBV19 to TRBJ1-1; unclear D gene. The V gene lost 7 bases and the J gene lost 4 bases, with 13 bases spanning the gap. Germline CDR1 is LNHDA and CDR2 is SQIVND (reference sequence). The CDR3 extends over 13 amino acids. The CDR3 here is CASIGQRGTEAFF. The CDR3 nucleotides are TGTGCCAGTATAGGGCAGCGGGGCACTGAAGCTTTCTTT.

The chain carries TRBV19 and TRBJ1-6, with 10 bases that match TRBD1. The CDR3 is 16 residues long. Germline-derived CDR1 and CDR2 are LNHDA and SQIVND (reference sequence). V was clipped by 5 bases and J by 9 bases; unmatched bases: 10. For the CDR3, the DNA is TGTGCCAGTAGTGAGACGGGACAGGGGCTATTTTCACCCCTCCACTTT. It specifies CASSETGQGLFSPLHF.

The chain links TRBV28 to TRBJ2-5; the match to TRBD1 covers 8 bases. Germline V gives CDR1 MDHEN, CDR2 SYDVKM. CDR3 length: 13 amino acids. Unmatched junction bases numbered 3, after V lost 5 bases and J lost 4 bases. DNA of the CDR3: TGTGCCAGCAGTGACAGGGGCCGAGAGACCCAGTACTTC. Its translation is CASSDRGRETQYF.

The genes are TRBV19 and TRBJ1-1; TRBD1 is a possible D gene (5 bases). The CDR3 contains 19 residues. The V gene's germline CDR1 is LNHDA and CDR2 SQIVND (reference sequence). Trimming took off 5 bases at V and 1 base at J, with 26 bases between the two ends. The CDR3 coding sequence is TGTGCCAGTAGTCCCCAGGAGGCGATGGGAGCGGGGGAGAACACTGAAGCTTTCTTT. Its protein is CASSPQEAMGAGENTEAFF. Drawing the rest from reference TRBV19 and TRBJ1-1, the complete variable domain is DGGITQSPKYLFRKEGQNVTLSCEQNLNHDAMYWYRQDPGQGLRLIYYSQIVNDFQKGDIAEGYSVSREKKESFPLTVTSAQKNPTAFYLCASSPQEAMGAGENTEAFFGQGTRLTVV.

This clone was seen just once. This chain joins TRBV9 and TRBJ1-4; weak D call: TRBD1 (6 bases). This CDR3 has 14 amino acids. Trimming removed 6 bases at V and 8 bases at J, with 17 bases between. The germline gives CDR1 SGDLS, CDR2 YYNGEE. CDR3 protein: CASNRDGGSEKLFF. The DNA of the CDR3 is TGTGCCAGCAACAGGGACGGTGGGAGCGAAAAACTGTTTTTT.

The rearrangement links TRBV5-5 to TRBJ1-4; D is ambiguous. CDR3 size: 15 residues. The germline V and J ends were trimmed by 6 bases and 6 bases, with 18 bases remaining between them. Germline-derived CDR1 and CDR2 are SGHKS and YYEKEE (reference sequence). The CDR3 protein is CASTYSGAHDEKLFF. The CDR3 DNA follows: TGTGCCAGCACCTACTCGGGAGCACACGATGAAAAACTGTTTTTT.

This chain joins TRBV5-1 and TRBJ1-1; D is undetermined. Between the trimmed V and J ends, which lost 4 bases and 7 bases, there was a span of 14 bases. Germline CDR1 reads SGHRS; CDR2 reads YFSETQ. CDR3 size: 13 residues. The CDR3 DNA sequence: TGCGCCAGCAGCCTAAACCGGGAGCTTGAAGCTTTCTTT. This sequence encodes CASSLNRELEAFF.

The CDR3 nucleotides are TGTGCCAGCAGTTTCCGACAGGGGGCTGGCACCGGGGAGCTGTTTTTT. Translating gives CASSFRQGAGTGELFF. The chain combines TRBV6-5 with TRBJ2-2, with 10 bases aligning to TRBD1. Trimming at V came to 4 bases and at J to 4 bases, leaving 6 bases not matched to a gene. Per the germline V gene, CDR1 is MNHEY and CDR2 is SVGAGI. The CDR3 sequence is 16 residues long.

The V gene is TRBV7-6, the J gene TRBJ2-7; 10 bases align to TRBD1. V shed 5 bases, J shed 5 bases, and the junction held 6 bases outside the gene matches. Germline CDR1 and CDR2: SGHVS and FNYEAQ. The CDR3 covers 14 residues. CDR3 coding DNA: TGTGCCAGCAGCGGCCGGGACAGGGGCAACGAGCAGTACTTC. Translated, it gives CASSGRDRGNEQYF. Full variable domain (remainder filled in from reference TRBV7-6 and TRBJ2-7): GAGVSQSPRYKVTKRGQDVALRCDPISGHVSLYWYRQALGQGPEFLTYFNYEAQQDKSGLPNDRFSAERPEGSISTLTIQRTEQRDSAMYRCASSGRDRGNEQYFGPGTRLTVT.

The rearrangement joins TRBV7-2 to TRBJ2-7; TRBD2 matches at 11 bases. Germline trimming cut 8 bases from V and 1 base from J; bases unmatched to any gene: 7. Looked up from germline, CDR1 is SGHTA and CDR2 is FQGNSA. CDR3 size: 15 residues. In nucleotides, the CDR3 is TGTGCCAGCGGCGCTAGCGGGGGGACTTCCTACGAGCAGTACTTC. Translated, it gives CASGASGGTSYEQYF.

The chain uses TRBV6-5 and TRBJ1-4; maybe TRBD1 (5 bases). V lost 5 bases and J lost 0, with 7 bases in between. The CDR3 is made up of 14 amino acids. Germline loops: CDR1 MNHEY, CDR2 SVGAGI. The DNA of the CDR3 is TGTGCCAGCAGTCAGGGTGCAACTAATGAAAAACTGTTTTTT. Its protein product is CASSQGATNEKLFF.

The genes are TRBV18 and TRBJ2-1; TRBD2 might be the D (6 bases). Per the germline V gene, CDR1 is KGHSH and CDR2 is LQKENI. There are 16 residues in the CDR3. Trimming shortened V by 3 bases and J by 7 bases, and 19 bases separated the two germline ends. The CDR3 bases are TGTGCCAGCTCACCGGTCGAGCGGGTGGTAGGGAATGAGCAGTTCTTC. This encodes CASSPVERVVGNEQFF.

This clone showed up just a few times. J is TRBJ2-1 and V is TRBV11-3; TRBD1 matches at 8 bases. Germline CDR1 and CDR2: SGHNT and YENEEA. With 6 bases clipped from V and 9 bases from J, the junction kept 7 bases outside the gene matches. The CDR3 covers 13 residues. This chain's CDR3 is CASRGQGALEQFF. In DNA, the CDR3 is TGTGCCAGCAGAGGGCAGGGGGCGCTTGAGCAGTTCTTC.

This chain links TRBV28 with TRBJ1-3, with 7 bases lining up with TRBD1. This CDR3 contains 17 residues. The V segment lost 3 bases and the J segment 1 base; nucleotides outside the gene matches: 9. CDR1 is MDHEN and CDR2 is SYDVKM in the germline V gene. The CDR3 DNA reads as TGTGCCAGCAGTTTTTACAGGGGAAGAAGTTCTGGAAACACCATATATTTT. The encoded protein is CASSFYRGRSSGNTIYF.

The chain joins TRBV30 to TRBJ1-5; D gene ambiguous. Germline values: CDR1 GTSNPN, CDR2 SVGIG (reference sequence). Trimming cost V 8 bases and J 4 bases, with 9 bases left between them. This CDR3 has 11 amino acids. CDR3 loop: CAPGRNQPQHF. The CDR3 nucleotides are TGTGCCCCCGGGAGGAATCAGCCCCAGCATTTT.

The chain recombines TRBV12-3 or TRBV12-4 with TRBJ1-5, with D possibly being TRBD1 (6 bases). V shed 6 bases and J shed 6 bases, with 12 bases lying between them. The CDR3 loop spans 13 amino acids. CDR3 region: CASRQGGGQPQHF. The CDR3 DNA reads as TGTGCCAGCAGGCAGGGAGGGGGTCAGCCCCAGCATTTT.

The rearrangement links TRBV21-1 to TRBJ2-7; TRBD2 reflects the table's D call only, with no check against the DNA. TRBV21-1 represents a pseudogene. The CDR3 has 18 residues. The CDR3 DNA reads as TGTGCCAGCAGCAAAGTCCCCCATCTAGCGGGAGGTGGCAACGAGCAGTACTTC. Translating gives CASSKVPHLAGGGNEQYF.